The clone carrying this T cell receptor (beta chain) was detected only a few times. The antigen is undetermined. This entry belongs to a study of beta chain features in type 1 diabetes. Regarding the study as a whole: When Type 1 diabetes patients were examined, their TCRB CDR3s proved moderately but significantly shorter in all four CD4+ subsets.

Sorted populations were all over 98% pure. The germline V gene encodes CDR1 MDHEN and CDR2 SYDVKM. V was trimmed by 7 bases and J by 4 bases, leaving 10 bases between them. The CDR3 totals 13 residues. Sequencing targeted expressed TCRB transcripts, as all isolated RNA had been reverse transcribed. Sequencing was performed with immunoSEQ multiplex PCR; in TCRdb, only in-frame clones are kept and a portion is missing. This sample has 130,000 or so clones, with approximately 10% found just once. This TCR derives from a man aged 30 to 45 with type 1 diabetes. This chain uses TRBV28 with TRBJ2-2; D unresolved. Sequenced input: central memory CD4+ T cells from blood. The CDR3 region is CASTESSTGELFF. CDR3 nucleotide sequence: TGTGCCAGCACGGAGAGTTCCACCGGGGAGCTGTTTTTT.